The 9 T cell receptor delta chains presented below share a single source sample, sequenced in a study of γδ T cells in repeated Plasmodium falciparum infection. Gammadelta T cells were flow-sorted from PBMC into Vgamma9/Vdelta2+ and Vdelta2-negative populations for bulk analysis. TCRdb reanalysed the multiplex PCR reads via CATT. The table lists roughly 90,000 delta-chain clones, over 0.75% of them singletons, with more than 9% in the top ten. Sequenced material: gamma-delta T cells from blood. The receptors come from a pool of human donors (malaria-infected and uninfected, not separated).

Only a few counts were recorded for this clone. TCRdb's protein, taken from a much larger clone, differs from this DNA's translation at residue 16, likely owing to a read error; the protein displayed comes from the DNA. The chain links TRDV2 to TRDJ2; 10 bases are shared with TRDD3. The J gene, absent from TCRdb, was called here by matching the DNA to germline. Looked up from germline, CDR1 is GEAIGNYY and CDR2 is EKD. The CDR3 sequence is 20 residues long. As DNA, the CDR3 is TGTGCCTGTGACACCCTTACTGGGGGATCGAGCAAAGATTTGACAGTACAACTCTTCTTT. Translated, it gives CACDTLTGGSSKDLTVQLFF.

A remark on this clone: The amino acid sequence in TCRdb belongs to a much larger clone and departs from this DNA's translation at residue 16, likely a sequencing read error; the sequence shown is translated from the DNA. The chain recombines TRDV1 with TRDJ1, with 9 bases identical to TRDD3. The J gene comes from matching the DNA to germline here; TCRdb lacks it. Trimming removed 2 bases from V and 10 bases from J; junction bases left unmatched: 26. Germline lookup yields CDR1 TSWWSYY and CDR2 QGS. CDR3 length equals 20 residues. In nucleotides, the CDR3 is TGTGCTCTTGGGGAAGGCCTTCCTGGGTGGGGGATATACGCTCAGCCTGGACTCATCTTT. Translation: CALGEGLPGWGIYAQPGLIF.

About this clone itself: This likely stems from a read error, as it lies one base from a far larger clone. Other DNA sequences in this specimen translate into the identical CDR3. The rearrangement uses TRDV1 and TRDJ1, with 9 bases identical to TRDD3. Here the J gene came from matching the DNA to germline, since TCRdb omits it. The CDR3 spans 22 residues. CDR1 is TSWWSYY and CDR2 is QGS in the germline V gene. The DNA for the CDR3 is TGTGCCCTTGGGGAACGTTTAATCCTACGTCTTCTGGGGGATGAGTACACCGATAAACTCATCTTT. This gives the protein CALGERLILRLLGDEYTDKLIF.

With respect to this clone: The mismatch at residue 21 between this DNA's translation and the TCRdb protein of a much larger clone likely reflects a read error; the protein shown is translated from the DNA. CDR3 amino acids: CAVEGFARRNYWGILRYTDKRIF. The CDR3 DNA reads TGTGCTGTGGAAGGGTTTGCGCGACGAAACTACTGGGGGATACTTAGGTACACCGATAAACGCATCTTT. The V gene corresponds to TRAV36/DV7; no J gene was called; no DNA check was done on the table's D call, TRDD3. The germline gives CDR1 VTNFRS, CDR2 LTSSGIE (reference sequence). The CDR3 is 23 residues long.

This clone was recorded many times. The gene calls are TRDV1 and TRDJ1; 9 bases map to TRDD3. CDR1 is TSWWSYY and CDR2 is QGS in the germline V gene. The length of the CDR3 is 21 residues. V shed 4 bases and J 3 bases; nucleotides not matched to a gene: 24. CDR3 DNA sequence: TGTGCTCTTGGGGCCTCTTCCTTCGGGTTGTTGGGGGATAAACGGGCCGATAAACTCATCTTT. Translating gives CALGASSFGLLGDKRADKLIF.

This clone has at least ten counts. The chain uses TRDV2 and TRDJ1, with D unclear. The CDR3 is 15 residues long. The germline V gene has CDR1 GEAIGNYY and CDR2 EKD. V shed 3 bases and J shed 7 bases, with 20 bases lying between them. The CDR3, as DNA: TGTGCCTGTGACTCACGTACTTGGGTGGGAGTTAAACTCATCTTT. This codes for CACDSRTWVGVKLIF.

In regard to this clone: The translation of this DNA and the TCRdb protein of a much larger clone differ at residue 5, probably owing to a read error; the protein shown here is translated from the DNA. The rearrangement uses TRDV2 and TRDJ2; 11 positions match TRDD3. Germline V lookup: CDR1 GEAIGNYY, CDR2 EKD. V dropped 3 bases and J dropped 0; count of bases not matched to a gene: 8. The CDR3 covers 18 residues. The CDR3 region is CACDAVGDTGALTAQLFF. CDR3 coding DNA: TGTGCCTGTGACGCAGTGGGGGATACGGGGGCTTTGACAGCACAACTCTTCTTT.

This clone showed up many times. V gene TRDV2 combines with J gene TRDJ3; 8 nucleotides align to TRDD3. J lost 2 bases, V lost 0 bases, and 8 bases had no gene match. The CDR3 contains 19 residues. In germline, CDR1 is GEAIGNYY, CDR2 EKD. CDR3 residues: CACDTWGISRTWDTRQMFF. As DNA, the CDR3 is TGTGCCTGTGACACCTGGGGGATCTCCCGGACCTGGGACACCCGACAGATGTTTTTC.

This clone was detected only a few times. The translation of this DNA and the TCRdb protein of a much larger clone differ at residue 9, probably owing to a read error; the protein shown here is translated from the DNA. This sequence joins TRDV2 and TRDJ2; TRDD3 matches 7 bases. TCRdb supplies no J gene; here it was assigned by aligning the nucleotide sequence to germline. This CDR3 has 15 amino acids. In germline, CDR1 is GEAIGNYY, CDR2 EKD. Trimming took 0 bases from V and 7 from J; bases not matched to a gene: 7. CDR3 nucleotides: TGTGCCTGTGACACCGGGGGATCGGGAAAAGCACAACTCTTCTTT. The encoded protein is CACDTGGSGKAQLFF.